This entry describes one T cell receptor beta chain. This CDR3 comprises 15 residues. The V end was cut by 5 bases, the J end by 1 base, with 15 bases between. The V gene's germline CDR1 is SGDLS and CDR2 YYNGEE. This sample was taken from a study of blood T cell repertoires in COVID-19. Here immunoSEQ multiplex PCR was the method, and the copy in TCRdb shows in-frame clones only, minus some. The sample lists over 10,000 clones; around 80% were seen once. The sample comprised peripheral blood. This sequence originates from an elderly man with acute or convalescent COVID-19. V gene TRBV9 combines with J gene TRBJ1-1; possible D gene TRBD1, 5 bases. The CDR3 nucleotides read TGTGCCAGCAGACCACCCCGGGGGTCGAACACTGAAGCTTTCTTT. It specifies CASRPPRGSNTEAFF.